The 9 T cell receptor beta chains below were found in one sample sequenced in a study of T cell repertoires in cytomegalovirus infection. TCRdb reprocessed the reads via MiXCR and lists one record per CDR3 protein. The sample has some 500,000 distinct CDR3 sequences; 30% to 35% are singletons. These receptors lack a known antigen. The specimen was cultured PBMCs, collected from culture after CMV antigen stimulation. The receptors shown here come from a human donor in good health (CMV status not recorded). Some clones in this sample may be carry-over from other donors' samples.

The rearrangement uses TRBV10-3 and TRBJ2-7; D gene ambiguous. This CDR3 has 12 residues. Between the trimmed V and J ends, which lost 7 bases and 0 bases, there was a span of 7 bases. CDR1 ENHRY and CDR2 SYGVKD come from the germline V gene. In DNA, the CDR3 is TGTGCCATCAAGGCCAGCTCCTACGAGCAGTACTTC. This codes for CAIKASSYEQYF.

This clonotype was recorded at least ten times. The gene calls are TRBV19 and TRBJ1-1; the D gene is possibly TRBD1 (6 bases). In germline, CDR1 is LNHDA, CDR2 SQIVND (reference sequence). The CDR3 is 16 amino acids. Trimming stripped 5 bases from V and 2 bases from J, with 18 bases between. The CDR3 spells CASSGYRGTQNTEAFF. CDR3 DNA: TGTGCCAGTAGTGGGTATCGTGGGACACAAAACACTGAAGCTTTCTTT.

The genes are TRBV7-2 and TRBJ1-1, with no clear D. V lost 3 bases and J 6 bases, leaving 11 bases between the germline ends. CDR3 length: 13 residues. From germline, CDR1 is SGHTA and CDR2 FQGNSA. The CDR3 sequence: CASSFRPDAEAFF. In DNA form, the CDR3 reads TGTGCCAGCAGCTTTCGTCCGGACGCTGAAGCTTTCTTT.

The chain employs TRBV29-1 and TRBJ2-6, with 11 nucleotides matching TRBD1. This CDR3 has 17 amino acids. Unmatched junction bases numbered 10, after V lost 6 bases and J lost 3 bases. Germline loops: CDR1 SQVTM, CDR2 ANQGSEA. The CDR3 region has the DNA TGCAGCGTGGAGGACAGGGGGCGCTTGGTTGGGGCCAACGTCCTGACTTTC. This encodes CSVEDRGRLVGANVLTF. Full variable domain (outside the CDR3, taken from reference TRBV29-1 and TRBJ2-6): SAVISQKPSRDICQRGTSLTIQCQVDSQVTMMFWYRQQPGQSLTLIATANQGSEATYESGFVIDKFPISRPNLTFSTLTVSNMSPEDSSIYLCSVEDRGRLVGANVLTFGAGSRLTVL.

This clonotype was found a few times. The V and J genes are TRBV2 and TRBJ2-3, with TRBD2 as a possible D gene (6 bases). Germline CDR1 reads SNHLY; CDR2 reads FYNNEI. This CDR3 region has 16 residues. V shed 6 bases and J shed 0 bases, with 16 bases lying between them. For the CDR3, the DNA is TGTGCCAGCAGCTCGGGACTCAGCGGGAGCACAGATACGCAGTATTTT. This gives the protein CASSSGLSGSTDTQYF.

The V and J genes are TRBV4-1 and TRBJ1-2; the D gene is possibly TRBD1 (5 bases). Trimming stripped 2 bases from V and 7 bases from J, with 14 bases between. Per germline, CDR1 MGHRA and CDR2 YSYEKL. The CDR3 loop spans 14 amino acids. CDR3 sequence (DNA): TGCGCCAGCAGCCAACTGCGGGGGATTGGTGGCTACACCTTC. Amino acid sequence: CASSQLRGIGGYTF.

J is TRBJ1-2 and V is TRBV6-1, with D uncertain. The CDR3 covers 13 residues. Trimming stripped 8 bases from V and 8 bases from J, with 18 bases between. Germline V gene lookup returns CDR1 MNHNS and CDR2 SASEGT. DNA for the CDR3: TGTGCCAGCTCCCGTCAGAGGGAAGCGGGCTACACCTTC. Protein product: CASSRQREAGYTF.

The chain is built from TRBV6-2 or TRBV6-3 and TRBJ2-1; D is uncertain. With 6 bases removed from V and 5 bases from J, the gap between germline ends came to 5 bases. CDR3 length equals 11 residues. Germline-derived CDR1 and CDR2 are MNHEY and SVGEGT. Here the CDR3 reads CASRTNNEQFF. Written as DNA, the CDR3 is TGTGCCAGCAGGACGAACAATGAGCAGTTCTTC.

Notes on this clonotype: The junction departs from germline at one end; a sequencing error may be responsible. The chain has TRBV12-3 or TRBV12-4 and TRBJ2-1, with no clear D. The CDR3 is made up of 12 amino acids. In DNA form, the CDR3 reads TGTGCCAGCAGTTTCTCCCACAATGAGCAGTTCTTC. Its protein product is CASSFSHNEQFF.